This T cell receptor (beta chain) was sequenced for a study of vaccination and CD4 T cells after COVID-19. Overall study context: Investigators stimulated cells with overlapping spike peptides drawn from SARS-CoV-2, HCoV-NL63, HCoV-OC43 and HCoV-229E.

Study observations and caveats: Convalescent patients gained a median approximately 90% of their reactive clones only post-vaccination.

Treatment of the sample: approximately nine-day PBMC culture with coronavirus spike peptide pools or control peptides (ViraFEST assay). With 8.5 to 10 ug/ml peptide pools and about 9.6 IU/ml IL-2, PBMCs were cultured at some 2 million per well. The CDR3 contains 15 residues. Per the germline V gene, CDR1 is MDHEN and CDR2 is SYDVKM. V trimming: 6 bases; J trimming: 7 bases; junction bases outside the gene matches: 9. The Oncomine TCR Beta short-read assay sequenced DNA from cultured CD4+ T cells. MiXCR, run by TCRdb on the PCR reads, gives a single entry per CDR3 protein. The profile shows tens of thousands of distinct CDR3 sequences, about 66% of them singletons. Concerning this clonotype itself: Antigen unknown.

The gene calls are TRBV28 and TRBJ1-2; 12 bases map to TRBD1. Sequencing used CD4+ T cells from blood, cultured in vitro. The clonotype comes from a human donor who had recovered from COVID-19. CDR3 nucleotides: TGTGCCAGCAGGTACCGGGACAGGGGGCTGATTGGCTACACCTTC. Translating gives CASRYRDRGLIGYTF.